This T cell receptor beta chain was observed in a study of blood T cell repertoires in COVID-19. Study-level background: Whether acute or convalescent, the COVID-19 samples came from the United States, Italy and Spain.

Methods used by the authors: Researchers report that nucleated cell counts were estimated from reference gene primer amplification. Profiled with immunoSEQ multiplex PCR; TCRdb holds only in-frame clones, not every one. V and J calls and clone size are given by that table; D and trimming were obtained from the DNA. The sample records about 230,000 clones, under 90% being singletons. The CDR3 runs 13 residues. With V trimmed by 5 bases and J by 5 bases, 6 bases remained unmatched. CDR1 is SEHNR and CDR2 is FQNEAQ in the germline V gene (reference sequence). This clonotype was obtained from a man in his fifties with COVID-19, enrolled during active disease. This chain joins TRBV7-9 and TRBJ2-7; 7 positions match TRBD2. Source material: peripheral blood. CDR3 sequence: CASSASGGDEQYF. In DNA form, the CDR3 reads TGTGCCAGCAGCGCCAGTGGGGGGGACGAGCAGTACTTC.